This T cell receptor beta chain was captured in a study of blood T cell repertoires in COVID-19. Study details: Sites across the United States, Italy and Spain contributed samples from acute and convalescent COVID-19. T cells, B-cell-depleted T cells, or PBMCs provided the cDNA or gDNA that served as material.

In the original workflow: Estimation of nucleated cell counts relied on the amplification of reference gene primers. Sequenced by immunoSEQ multiplex PCR; TCRdb stores in-frame clones only, minus some. Clone size and V and J calls were adopted from that table, with D and trimming inferred from the DNA. The data show approximately 76,000 clones, roughly nine tenths seen once. Trimming at V came to 7 bases and at J to 2 bases, leaving 10 bases not matched to a gene. CDR3 length: 15 residues. Germline V gene data show CDR1 as MNHEY and CDR2 as SVGAGI. This rearrangement joins TRBV6-5 to TRBJ2-5; TRBD2 agrees at 7 bases. Sequenced sample: peripheral blood. The receptor comes from an elderly man in a cohort sampled during active COVID-19. Here the CDR3 reads CASTILSGDQETQYF. The DNA for the CDR3 is TGTGCCAGCACCATCCTAAGCGGGGATCAAGAGACCCAGTACTTC.